The 21 T cell receptor beta chains given below trace back to one sample, sequenced in a study of blood T cell repertoires in COVID-19. Here immunoSEQ multiplex PCR was the method, and the copy in TCRdb shows in-frame clones only, minus some. The repertoire holds some 290,000 clones, with less than 85% as singletons. Sequenced material: peripheral blood. These receptors came from a man in his 60s who had recovered from COVID-19.

The rearrangement joins TRBV5-1 to TRBJ2-1, with 7 bases lining up with TRBD1. The CDR3 totals 15 residues. V lost 4 bases and J lost 4; bases outside the gene matches: 8. The V gene's germline CDR1 is SGHRS and CDR2 YFSETQ. CDR3 sequence reads: CASSEPGTEYNEQFF. Here the CDR3 DNA reads TGCGCCAGCAGCGAACCGGGGACAGAATACAATGAGCAGTTCTTC.

CDR3 in DNA: TGTGCCAGCAGCGTTTCCCTAGCGGGAACTAACGCCGGGGAGCTGTTTTTT. Encoded protein: CASSVSLAGTNAGELFF. The rearrangement uses TRBV9 and TRBJ2-2; 9 positions match TRBD2. J lost 6 bases, V lost 2 bases, and 11 bases had no gene match. The CDR3 is 17 residues long. Germline values: CDR1 SGDLS, CDR2 YYNGEE.

This clone has at least ten counts. The chain uses TRBV7-8 and TRBJ2-2; TRBD2 matches at 8 bases. The CDR3 consists of 17 residues. Germline V gives CDR1 SGHVS, CDR2 FQNEAQ. Trimming took 5 bases from V and 0 from J; bases not matched to a gene: 8. The CDR3 protein is CASSRRPGLANTGELFF. In DNA, the CDR3 is TGTGCCAGCAGCAGGCGGCCGGGACTAGCGAACACCGGGGAGCTGTTTTTT.

The chain carries TRBV28 and TRBJ2-1, with TRBD1 matching over 8 bases. CDR1 and CDR2 (germline): MDHEN, SYDVKM. With 5 bases clipped from V and 7 bases from J, the junction kept 10 bases outside the gene matches. The CDR3 loop spans 15 amino acids. The chain's CDR3 is CASSGSGTGGNEQFF. The CDR3 DNA is TGTGCCAGCAGTGGCTCCGGGACAGGTGGTAATGAGCAGTTCTTC. Full variable domain (outside the CDR3, taken from reference TRBV28 and TRBJ2-1): DVKVTQSSRYLVKRTGEKVFLECVQDMDHENMFWYRQDPGLGLRLIYFSYDVKMKEKGDIPEGYSVSREKKERFSLILESASTNQTSMYLCASSGSGTGGNEQFFGPGTRLTVL.

Here the CDR3 reads CASSQATQGYYNEQFF. CDR3 sequence (DNA): TGTGCCAGCAGTCAGGCGACACAGGGGTATTACAATGAGCAGTTCTTC. The chain is built from TRBV6-2 or TRBV6-3 and TRBJ2-1; 7 bases are shared with TRBD1. With V trimmed by 5 bases and J by 4 bases, 11 bases remained unmatched. The CDR3 runs to 16 residues. Germline V gene sequence: CDR1 MNHEY, CDR2 SVGEGT.

The chain carries TRBV11-3 and TRBJ1-1; TRBD1 might be the D (5 bases). V dropped 6 bases and J dropped 0 bases, with 8 bases sitting between them. Germline CDR1 is SGHNT and CDR2 is YENEEA. The CDR3 totals 13 residues. The DNA of the CDR3 is TGTGCCAGCAGTCGACAGCTGAACACTGAAGCTTTCTTT. Amino acids: CASSRQLNTEAFF. The whole variable domain, filled in from reference TRBV11-3 and TRBJ1-1, reads EAGVVQSPRYKIIEKKQPVAFWCNPISGHNTLYWYLQNLGQGPELLIRYENEEAVDDSQLPKDRFSAERLKGVDSTLKIQPAELGDSAVYLCASSRQLNTEAFFGQGTRLTVV.

CDR3 loop: CASSQLAGYNEQFF. As DNA, the CDR3 is TGCGCCAGCAGCCAACTAGCGGGTTACAATGAGCAGTTCTTC. The chain links TRBV4-1 to TRBJ2-1; TRBD2 matches at 8 bases. The CDR3 has 14 amino acids. The germline gives CDR1 MGHRA, CDR2 YSYEKL. After removal of 2 bases from V and 4 bases from J, the junction contained 1 base not matched to a gene.

This chain joins TRBV7-9 and TRBJ1-5, with TRBD1 matching 7 bases. This CDR3 has 15 amino acids. Trimming took 5 bases from V and 3 from J; bases not matched to a gene: 7. Germline V gives CDR1 SEHNR, CDR2 FQNEAQ (reference sequence). Written as DNA, the CDR3 is TGTGCCAGCAGCGCCTCCGGGACAGCCAATCAGCCCCAGCATTTT. Protein: CASSASGTANQPQHF.

The CDR3 DNA is TGTGCCAGCTCACCTTTAAGGTTTCGGGAAACCCCCTACGAGCAGTACTTC. This translates into CASSPLRFRETPYEQYF. The chain employs TRBV18 and TRBJ2-7; tentative D call: TRBD2 (5 bases). Between the trimmed V and J ends, which lost 3 bases and 2 bases, there was a span of 20 bases. Germline CDR1 reads KGHSH; CDR2 reads LQKENI. This CDR3 comprises 17 residues.

The chain has TRBV5-1 and TRBJ2-6; D gene unclear. The CDR3 has 19 residues. Germline V gene sequence: CDR1 SGHRS, CDR2 YFSETQ. The ends were cut back, 1 base at V and 0 bases at J, with 17 bases in the middle. This CDR3 is CASSLFGQTRNSGANVLTF. In DNA, the CDR3 is TGCGCCAGCAGCTTGTTTGGTCAAACACGAAACTCTGGGGCCAACGTCCTGACTTTC.

The V call is TRBV7-2, the J call TRBJ1-2; D is uncertain. V lost 5 bases, J lost 5 bases, and 15 bases lay in between. The CDR3 has 14 amino acids. Germline V CDR1 and CDR2: SGHTA, FQGNSA. CDR3 amino acids: CASSQSAAGYGYTF. DNA for the CDR3: TGTGCCAGCAGCCAATCGGCGGCTGGTTATGGCTACACCTTC.

This clone was observed a few times. The chain combines TRBV7-7 with TRBJ2-7, with TRBD2 matching 8 bases. This CDR3 is built from 16 residues. The V gene end was trimmed by 11 bases and the J gene end by 3 bases; junction bases not matched to a gene: 18. CDR1 is SSHAT and CDR2 is FNYEAQ in the germline V gene (reference sequence). The CDR3 nucleotides are TGTGCCCCTCGCCGGGGGGGCGGGAGGAGGTTCTACGAGCAGTACTTC. Its protein product is CAPRRGGGRRFYEQYF.

The gene calls are TRBV19 and TRBJ2-1, with D possibly matching TRBD1 (5 bases). This CDR3 spans 16 amino acids. Germline assignment: CDR1 LNHDA and CDR2 SQIVND (reference sequence). V was shortened by 2 bases and J by 0 bases, with 11 bases between the two germline ends. Written as DNA, the CDR3 is TGTGCCAGTAGTATAAGGGGCCTTAGCTCCTACAATGAGCAGTTCTTC. Its protein product is CASSIRGLSSYNEQFF.

A single count supports this clone. The V call is TRBV3-1 (or the pseudogene TRBV3-2), the J call TRBJ2-7; 7 bases map to TRBD1. J was trimmed by 3 bases and V by 1 base; bases with no gene match: 6. CDR1 LGHDT and CDR2 YNNKEL come from the germline V gene (reference sequence). The CDR3 contains 15 residues. The CDR3 DNA reads TGTGCCAGCAGCCAAGTGTGGGACAGTGGCTACGAGCAGTACTTC. Its translation is CASSQVWDSGYEQYF.

This chain uses TRBV27 with TRBJ2-6, with 12 bases fitting TRBD2. V was clipped by 5 bases and J by 0 bases; unmatched bases: 8. The germline V gene encodes CDR1 MNHEY and CDR2 SMNVEV (reference sequence). This CDR3 spans 19 amino acids. The CDR3 reads CASSLTSGRSNSGANVLTF. The CDR3 region has the DNA TGTGCCAGCAGTCTCACTAGCGGGAGGTCCAACTCTGGGGCCAACGTCCTGACTTTC.

V is TRBV4-1 and J is TRBJ2-3; TRBD2 matches at 10 bases. The CDR3 is made up of 16 amino acids. From germline, CDR1 is MGHRA and CDR2 YSYEKL. V trimming: 1 base; J trimming: 3 bases; junction bases outside the gene matches: 4. The CDR3 DNA sequence: TGCGCCAGCAGCCAAGGACTAGCGGGTCCTACAGATACGCAGTATTTT. Its translation is CASSQGLAGPTDTQYF.

The rearrangement joins TRBV7-5 to TRBJ1-4. TRBV7-5 is classified as a pseudogene. The CDR3 has 15 amino acids. DNA for the CDR3: TGTGTCAGAAGCTTAGCCTGGGGGGGGGCTGAAAAACTGTTTTTT. Translated, it gives CVRSLAWGGAEKLFF.

This rearrangement joins TRBV18 to TRBJ2-7, with 8 bases matching TRBD1. Trimming took 5 bases from V and 4 from J; bases not matched to a gene: 10. The CDR3 consists of 15 residues. Germline V gene lookup returns CDR1 KGHSH and CDR2 LQKENI. The CDR3 loop reads CASSAGTGLSYEQYF. The CDR3 coding sequence is TGTGCCAGCTCAGCCGGGACAGGCCTCAGTTACGAGCAGTACTTC.

The V call is TRBV11-2, the J call TRBJ2-5; 9 positions agree with TRBD1. There are 14 residues in the CDR3. The germline gives CDR1 SGHAT, CDR2 FQNNGV. With V trimmed by 7 bases and J by 5 bases, 8 bases remained unmatched. The CDR3 coding sequence is TGTGCCAGCAACGCAGGGACAGGGCCGGAGACCCAGTACTTC. Encoded protein: CASNAGTGPETQYF.

This chain joins TRBV12-3 or TRBV12-4 and TRBJ2-2, with 7 positions matching TRBD2. Germline trimming cut 6 bases from V and 5 bases from J; bases unmatched to any gene: 3. This CDR3 spans 13 amino acids. CDR3 amino acids: CASSQLATGELFF. The CDR3 bases are TGTGCCAGCAGCCAACTAGCGACCGGGGAGCTGTTTTTT.

The chain links TRBV12-3 or TRBV12-4 to TRBJ2-5; a weak D match, TRBD1 (5 bases). The V gene lost 7 bases and the J gene lost 5 bases, with 14 bases spanning the gap. This CDR3 is 13 amino acids long. The DNA for the CDR3 is TGTGCCAGCAAACCAGGGATCGTGGAGACCCAGTACTTC. As protein: CASKPGIVETQYF.